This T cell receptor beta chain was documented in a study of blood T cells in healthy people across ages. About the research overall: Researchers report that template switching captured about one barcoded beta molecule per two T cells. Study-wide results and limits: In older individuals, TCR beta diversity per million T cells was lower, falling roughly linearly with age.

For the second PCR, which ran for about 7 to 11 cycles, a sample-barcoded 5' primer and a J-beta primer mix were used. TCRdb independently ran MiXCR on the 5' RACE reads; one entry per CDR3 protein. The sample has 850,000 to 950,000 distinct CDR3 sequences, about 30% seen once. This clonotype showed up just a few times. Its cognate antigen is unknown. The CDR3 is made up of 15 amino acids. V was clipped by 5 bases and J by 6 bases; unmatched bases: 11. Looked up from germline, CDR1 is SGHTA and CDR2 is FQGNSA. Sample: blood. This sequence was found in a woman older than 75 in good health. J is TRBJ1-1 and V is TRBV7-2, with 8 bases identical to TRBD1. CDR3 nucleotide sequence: TGTGCCAGCAGCCCCCAGGGGGCCCCAACTTCTGAAGCTTTCTTT. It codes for CASSPQGAPTSEAFF.